Below are 26 T cell receptor beta chains sequenced from a single sample in a study of control samples from healthy donors and cancer patients. Clones were sequenced by immunoSEQ multiplex PCR, and TCRdb holds only the in-frame ones, with some missing. The sample lists tens of thousands of clones, 75% to 95% occurring once. The sequenced sample consisted of PBMCs. All receptors come from a man in his forties or fifties with lung cancer.

J is TRBJ1-1 and V is TRBV6-5; TRBD1 might be the D (5 bases). Germline V gene lookup returns CDR1 MNHEY and CDR2 SVGAGI. CDR3 length: 13 residues. V dropped 6 bases and J dropped 1 base, with 9 bases sitting between them. The CDR3 region is CASSNDRNTEAFF. In nucleotides, the CDR3 is TGTGCCAGCAGCAATGACAGGAACACTGAAGCTTTCTTT.

This chain links TRBV6-1 with TRBJ1-3, with D perhaps matching TRBD1 (5 bases). Germline V lookup: CDR1 MNHNS, CDR2 SASEGT. V dropped 2 bases and J dropped 2 bases, with 10 bases sitting between them. This CDR3 contains 15 residues. In nucleotides, the CDR3 is TGTGCCAGCAGTGAATATCAGGGTCCTGGAAACACCATATATTTT. It encodes CASSEYQGPGNTIYF.

The V and J genes are TRBV10-2 and TRBJ1-1; D ambiguous. The CDR3 loop spans 14 amino acids. V lost 7 bases and J lost 0, with 12 bases in between. CDR1 WSHSY and CDR2 SAAADI come from the germline V gene. CDR3 nucleotides: TGCGCCAGCACCTCTCGGGCGATGAACACTGAAGCTTTCTTT. It encodes CASTSRAMNTEAFF.

This chain connects TRBV7-9 to TRBJ2-3, with 11 bases that match TRBD2. CDR1 and CDR2 from the germline V gene are SEHNR and FQNEAQ (reference sequence). The CDR3 totals 16 residues. The V segment lost 3 bases and the J segment 3 bases; nucleotides outside the gene matches: 5. CDR3 DNA sequence: TGTGCCAGCAGCTTCCTTAGCGGGGGGGCAACAGATACGCAGTATTTT. It codes for CASSFLSGGATDTQYF. Together with reference TRBV7-9 and TRBJ2-3, the CDR3 gives the full variable domain: DTGVSQNPRHKITKRGQNVTFRCDPISEHNRLYWYRQTLGQGPEFLTYFQNEAQLEKSRLLSDRFSAERPKGSFSTLEIQRTEQGDSAMYLCASSFLSGGATDTQYFGPGTRLTVL.

V and J are TRBV7-3 and TRBJ2-5; D call uncertain. Germline V gene data show CDR1 as SGHTA and CDR2 as FQGTGA. The CDR3 extends over 13 amino acids. Trimming took off 5 bases at V and 3 bases at J, with 10 bases between the two ends. The CDR3 reads CASSANIEETQYF. The CDR3 region has the DNA TGTGCCAGCAGCGCAAACATAGAAGAGACCCAGTACTTC. Full variable domain (remainder filled in from reference TRBV7-3 and TRBJ2-5): GAGVSQTPSNKVTEKGKYVELRCDPISGHTALYWYRQSLGQGPEFLIYFQGTGAADDSGLPNDRFFAVRPEGSVSTLKIQRTERGDSAVYLCASSANIEETQYFGPGTRLLVL.

This chain uses TRBV6-2 or TRBV6-3 with TRBJ1-2, with TRBD1 as a possible D gene (5 bases). The germline V gene has CDR1 MNHEY and CDR2 SVGEGT. The CDR3 sequence is 13 residues long. Trimming cost V 5 bases and J 0 bases, with 7 bases left between them. CDR3 coding DNA: TGTGCCAGCAGTCTGGGACCTAACTATGGCTACACCTTC. Protein product: CASSLGPNYGYTF.

The chain recombines TRBV28 with TRBJ2-7, with D unclear. The CDR3 has 13 residues. Germline V CDR1 and CDR2: MDHEN, SYDVKM. V dropped 11 bases and J dropped 0 bases, with 14 bases sitting between them. The CDR3 here is CAHNHRNSYEQYF. The CDR3 coding sequence is TGTGCCCACAATCACCGCAACTCCTACGAGCAGTACTTC.

This clone appeared once. V usage is TRBV7-2 and J usage is TRBJ2-2; 9 nucleotides match TRBD2. With V trimmed by 5 bases and J by 2 bases, 12 bases remained unmatched. This CDR3 contains 18 residues. The germline V gene has CDR1 SGHTA and CDR2 FQGNSA. CDR3: CASSRKTRGGANTGELFF. For the CDR3, the DNA is TGTGCCAGCAGCAGAAAGACTCGCGGGGGGGCCAACACCGGGGAGCTGTTTTTT.

DNA of the CDR3: TGTGCCAGCAGTTCAGGGGACACTGAAGCTTTCTTT. It is translated as CASSSGDTEAFF. The J gene is TRBJ1-1, the V gene TRBV6-5, with D perhaps TRBD1 (6 bases). The V end was cut by 4 bases, the J end by 3 bases, with 6 bases between. Germline CDR1 reads MNHEY; CDR2 reads SVGAGI. The CDR3 spans 12 residues.

The genes are TRBV2 and TRBJ1-1, with a weak D call TRBD1 (5 bases). V dropped 8 bases and J dropped 3 bases, with 13 bases sitting between them. The CDR3 length is 13 residues. Germline lookup yields CDR1 SNHLY and CDR2 FYNNEI. The DNA for the CDR3 is TGTGCCAGCGGTGCACAGGTGCACACTGAAGCTTTCTTT. It specifies CASGAQVHTEAFF.

This clone was seen a handful of times. This chain connects TRBV7-2 to TRBJ2-3, with a tentative D call TRBD2 (7 bases). Germline CDR1 SGHTA, CDR2 FQGNSA. V gave up 3 bases and J gave up 5 bases, with 15 bases separating them. The CDR3 has 15 residues. CDR3 residues: CASSFGGAGKDTQYF. In DNA, the CDR3 is TGTGCCAGCAGCTTTGGGGGGGCCGGAAAAGATACGCAGTATTTT.

The chain links TRBV14 to TRBJ1-1; D call uncertain. V shed 2 bases and J shed 5 bases, with 9 bases lying between them. There are 13 residues in the CDR3. CDR1 and CDR2 from the germline V gene are SGHDN and FVKESK. The CDR3 protein is CASSQQARTEAFF. CDR3 sequence (DNA): TGTGCCAGCAGCCAACAGGCGCGAACTGAAGCTTTCTTT.

V is TRBV6-5 and J is TRBJ1-1, with 10 positions matching TRBD1. The CDR3 consists of 13 residues. Looked up from germline, CDR1 is MNHEY and CDR2 is SVGAGI. J was trimmed by 5 bases and V by 11 bases; bases with no gene match: 8. The CDR3 coding sequence is TGTGCCTGTCGGACAGGGGGATTAACTGAAGCTTTCTTT. As protein: CACRTGGLTEAFF.

The chain carries TRBV5-1 and TRBJ2-3; D is perhaps TRBD2 (5 bases). Per germline, CDR1 SGHRS and CDR2 YFSETQ. The V end was cut by 6 bases, the J end by 3 bases, with 11 bases between. The CDR3 is 13 amino acids. The CDR3 is CASNSGETDTQYF. The CDR3 nucleotides read TGCGCCAGCAACTCTGGGGAGACAGATACGCAGTATTTT.

This sequence joins TRBV6-5 and TRBJ2-3; 7 nucleotides align to TRBD2. V lost 6 bases, J lost 0 bases, and 6 bases stayed unmatched. The CDR3 has 15 residues. Germline values: CDR1 MNHEY, CDR2 SVGAGI. In DNA form, the CDR3 reads TGTGCCAGCAGCCTTAGCGGGCGCAGCACAGATACGCAGTATTTT. This encodes CASSLSGRSTDTQYF.

The chain carries TRBV7-2 and TRBJ2-3, with D perhaps matching TRBD2 (5 bases). Germline lookup yields CDR1 SGHTA and CDR2 FQGNSA. Trimming cost V 5 bases and J 6 bases, with 9 bases left between them. The CDR3 covers 12 residues. The CDR3 is CASSSRGDTQYF. The CDR3 bases are TGTGCCAGCAGCAGCCGAGGGGATACGCAGTATTTT. Variable domain in full (rest from reference TRBV7-2 and TRBJ2-3): GAGVSQSPSNKVTEKGKDVELRCDPISGHTALYWYRQSLGQGLEFLIYFQGNSAPDKSGLPSDRFSAERTGGSVSTLTIQRTQQEDSAVYLCASSSRGDTQYFGPGTRLTVL.

The chain carries TRBV4-3 and TRBJ1-5; D gene uncertain. Trimming took 0 bases from V and 1 from J, leaving 7 bases between them. The CDR3 runs 15 residues. CDR1 LGHNA and CDR2 YSLEER come from the germline V gene. The CDR3 nucleotides are TGCGCCAGCAGCCAAGAAGGTTACAGCAATCAGCCCCAGCATTTT. This encodes CASSQEGYSNQPQHF.

The chain uses TRBV7-9 and TRBJ2-3; 7 bases fit TRBD1. After removal of 1 base from V and 1 base from J, the junction contained 2 bases not matched to a gene. The CDR3 sequence is 15 residues long. In germline, CDR1 is SEHNR, CDR2 FQNEAQ (reference sequence). This CDR3 is CASSLEGQGTDTQYF. CDR3 bases: TGTGCCAGCAGCTTAGAAGGACAGGGCACAGATACGCAGTATTTT. The variable domain in full, completed from reference TRBV7-9 and TRBJ2-3, reads DTGVSQNPRHKITKRGQNVTFRCDPISEHNRLYWYRQTLGQGPEFLTYFQNEAQLEKSRLLSDRFSAERPKGSFSTLEIQRTEQGDSAMYLCASSLEGQGTDTQYFGPGTRLTVL.

V gene TRBV27 combines with J gene TRBJ2-1; the match to TRBD1 covers 8 bases. The germline V gene has CDR1 MNHEY and CDR2 SMNVEV (reference sequence). The ends lost 2 bases at V and 4 bases at J; junction bases unmatched: 4. The CDR3 contains 15 residues. Written as DNA, the CDR3 is TGTGCCAGCAGTTTAACAGGACAGGGATACAATGAGCAGTTCTTC. Translation gives CASSLTGQGYNEQFF.

The chain employs TRBV4-1 and TRBJ2-2; D not resolved. The CDR3 spans 16 residues. Germline loops: CDR1 MGHRA, CDR2 YSYEKL. The V end lost 4 bases, the J end lost 0 bases, and 12 bases lay between the germline ends. This CDR3 reads CASSPGRATNTGELFF. CDR3 bases: TGCGCCAGCAGCCCTGGACGGGCAACGAACACCGGGGAGCTGTTTTTT.

The chain employs TRBV3-1 (or the pseudogene TRBV3-2) and TRBJ2-3; unclear D gene. V was clipped by 0 bases and J by 2 bases, with 12 bases between them. Germline CDR1 and CDR2: LGHDT and YNNKEL (reference sequence). This CDR3 is built from 16 residues. The chain's CDR3 is CASSQDEVAATDTQYF. The CDR3 bases are TGTGCCAGCAGCCAAGACGAGGTGGCTGCCACAGATACGCAGTATTTT.

The chain uses TRBV3-1 (or the pseudogene TRBV3-2) and TRBJ2-5; TRBD2 agrees at 7 bases. V trimming: 1 base; J trimming: 5 bases; junction bases outside the gene matches: 7. The V gene's germline CDR1 is LGHDT and CDR2 YNNKEL (reference sequence). CDR3 length: 15 amino acids. CDR3 in amino acids: CASSQGEWGGETQYF. The CDR3, as DNA: TGTGCCAGCAGCCAAGGGGAGTGGGGAGGGGAGACCCAGTACTTC.

V usage is TRBV6-6 and J usage is TRBJ1-2, with a possible D match to TRBD1 (6 bases). Deletions cut 6 bases from V and 4 bases from J, with 15 bases between. CDR3 length: 14 residues. Germline CDR1 reads MNHNY; CDR2 reads SVGAGI (reference sequence). The CDR3 is CASRPQTGSYGYTF. In DNA form, the CDR3 reads TGTGCCAGCAGACCACAGACAGGTAGCTATGGCTACACCTTC.

This chain joins TRBV6-4 and TRBJ2-7; D may be TRBD1 (6 bases). The V and J ends lost 9 bases and 1 base respectively, with 10 bases between them. Germline loops: CDR1 MRHNA, CDR2 SNTAGT. The CDR3 is 12 amino acids. The CDR3 protein is CARDRASYEQYF. Here the CDR3 DNA reads TGTGCCAGGGACAGAGCTTCCTACGAGCAGTACTTC.

V gene TRBV12-5 combines with J gene TRBJ1-2; TRBD1 is a possible D gene (5 bases). This CDR3 contains 15 residues. Trimming cost V 2 bases and J 2 bases, with 12 bases left between them. The V gene's germline CDR1 is LGHNT and CDR2 FRNRAP. The CDR3 sequence is CASGLFGGTNYGYTF. CDR3 coding DNA: TGTGCTAGTGGTTTGTTTGGAGGGACGAACTATGGCTACACCTTC.

The V call is TRBV27, the J call TRBJ1-1; 9 positions match TRBD1. The CDR3 has 22 amino acids. Germline V gene lookup returns CDR1 MNHEY and CDR2 SMNVEV (reference sequence). Germline trimming cut 6 bases from V and 2 bases from J; bases unmatched to any gene: 28. CDR3 DNA sequence: TGTGCCAGCAGGCCCTCTGTAGGGACAGGGTCCCACACTACAGGATTAAACACTGAAGCTTTCTTT. It specifies CASRPSVGTGSHTTGLNTEAFF.